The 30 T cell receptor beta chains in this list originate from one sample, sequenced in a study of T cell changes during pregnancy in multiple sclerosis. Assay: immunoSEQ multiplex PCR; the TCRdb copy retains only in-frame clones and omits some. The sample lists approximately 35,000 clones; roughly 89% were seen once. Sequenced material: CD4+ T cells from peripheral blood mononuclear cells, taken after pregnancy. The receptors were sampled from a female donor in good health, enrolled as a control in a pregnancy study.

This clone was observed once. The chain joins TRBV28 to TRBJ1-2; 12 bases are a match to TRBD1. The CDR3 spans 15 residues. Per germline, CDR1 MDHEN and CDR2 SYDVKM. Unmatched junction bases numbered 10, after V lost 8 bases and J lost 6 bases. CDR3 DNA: TGTGCCAGCCATGCCTCCGGGACAGGGGGCGATGGCTACACCTTC. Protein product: CASHASGTGGDGYTF.

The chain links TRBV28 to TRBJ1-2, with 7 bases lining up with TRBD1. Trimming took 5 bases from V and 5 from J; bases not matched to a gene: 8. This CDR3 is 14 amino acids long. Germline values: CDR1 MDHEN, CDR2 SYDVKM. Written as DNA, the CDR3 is TGTGCCAGCAGTCAAGACAGGGTCGATTATGGCTACACCTTC. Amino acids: CASSQDRVDYGYTF.

Written as DNA, the CDR3 is TGTGCCAGCAGCAAAGTCCCTGGGCAAACCTCCTACAATGAGCAGTTCTTC. It translates to CASSKVPGQTSYNEQFF. The rearrangement uses TRBV21-1 and TRBJ2-1; the table's TRBD1 call for D was not verified on the DNA. TRBV21-1 is termed a pseudogene. The CDR3 runs 17 residues.

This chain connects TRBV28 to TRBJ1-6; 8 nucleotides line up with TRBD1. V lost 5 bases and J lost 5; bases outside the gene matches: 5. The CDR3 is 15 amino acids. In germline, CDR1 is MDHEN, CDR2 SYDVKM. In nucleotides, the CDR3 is TGTGCCAGCAGTGCCACGGACAGGGATAATTCACCCCTCCACTTT. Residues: CASSATDRDNSPLHF.

The CDR3 protein is CASLRDRGTDTQYF. The CDR3 DNA sequence: TGTGCCAGCCTCCGGGACAGGGGTACAGATACGCAGTATTTT. This chain joins TRBV6-6 and TRBJ2-3, with TRBD1 identical over 10 bases. CDR3 length: 14 residues. With 8 bases clipped from V and 3 bases from J, the junction kept 5 bases outside the gene matches. Germline-derived CDR1 and CDR2 are MNHNY and SVGAGI (reference sequence).

The CDR3 sequence is CASSSTGVEGETQYF. In DNA, the CDR3 is TGTGCCAGTAGCTCGACAGGGGTTGAGGGGGAGACCCAGTACTTC. The chain carries TRBV19 and TRBJ2-5; the match to TRBD1 covers 8 bases. Germline values: CDR1 LNHDA, CDR2 SQIVND (reference sequence). The CDR3 has 15 amino acids. The trim removed 6 bases at V and 5 bases at J, leaving 11 bases unmatched. The entire variable domain, with the rest obtained from reference TRBV19 and TRBJ2-5, is as follows: DGGITQSPKYLFRKEGQNVTLSCEQNLNHDAMYWYRQDPGQGLRLIYYSQIVNDFQKGDIAEGYSVSREKKESFPLTVTSAQKNPTAFYLCASSSTGVEGETQYFGPGTRLLVL.

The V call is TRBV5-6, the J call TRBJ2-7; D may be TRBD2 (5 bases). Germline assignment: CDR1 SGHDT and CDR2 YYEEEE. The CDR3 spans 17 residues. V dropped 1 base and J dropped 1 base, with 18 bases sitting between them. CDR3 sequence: CASSLNLGGPGSYEQYF. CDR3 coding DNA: TGTGCCAGCAGCTTGAATCTGGGCGGGCCTGGTTCCTACGAGCAGTACTTC. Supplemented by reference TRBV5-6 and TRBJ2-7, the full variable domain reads DAGVTQSPTHLIKTRGQQVTLRCSPKSGHDTVSWYQQALGQGPQFIFQYYEEEERQRGNFPDRFSGHQFPNYSSELNVNALLLGDSALYLCASSLNLGGPGSYEQYFGPGTRLTVT.

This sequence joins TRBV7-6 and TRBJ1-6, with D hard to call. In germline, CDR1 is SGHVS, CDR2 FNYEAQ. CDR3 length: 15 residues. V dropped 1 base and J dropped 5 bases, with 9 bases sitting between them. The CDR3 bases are TGTGCCAGCAGCTTAGACGGGTCGCATAATTCACCCCTCCACTTT. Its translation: CASSLDGSHNSPLHF.

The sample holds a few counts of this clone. CDR3 region: CASSQGQGQGTQYF. The CDR3 bases are TGTGCCAGCAGCCAAGGACAGGGTCAGGGGACCCAGTACTTC. The chain employs TRBV7-3 and TRBJ2-5; 8 nucleotides agree with TRBD1. CDR3 length equals 14 residues. V gave up 5 bases and J gave up 7 bases; unmatched junction bases: 9. Germline CDR1 is SGHTA and CDR2 is FQGTGA.

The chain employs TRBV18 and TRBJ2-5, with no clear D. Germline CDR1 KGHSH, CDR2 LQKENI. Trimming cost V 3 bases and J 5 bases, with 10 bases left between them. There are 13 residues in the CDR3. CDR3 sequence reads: CASSPYSGETQYF. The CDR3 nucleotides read TGTGCCAGCTCACCGTACTCGGGTGAGACCCAGTACTTC.

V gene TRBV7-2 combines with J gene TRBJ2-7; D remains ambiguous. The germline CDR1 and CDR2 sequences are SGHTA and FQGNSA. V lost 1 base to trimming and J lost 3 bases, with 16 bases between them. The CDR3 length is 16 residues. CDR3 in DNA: TGTGCCAGCAGCTTAGGGGCTTCAACCGCCATCTACGAGCAGTACTTC. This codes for CASSLGASTAIYEQYF.

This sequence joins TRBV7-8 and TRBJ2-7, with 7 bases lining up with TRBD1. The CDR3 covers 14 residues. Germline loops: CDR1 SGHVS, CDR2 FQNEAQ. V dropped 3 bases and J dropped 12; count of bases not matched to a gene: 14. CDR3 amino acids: CASSFDPGQPKVYF. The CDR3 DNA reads TGTGCCAGCAGCTTTGACCCGGGACAGCCTAAAGTGTACTTC.

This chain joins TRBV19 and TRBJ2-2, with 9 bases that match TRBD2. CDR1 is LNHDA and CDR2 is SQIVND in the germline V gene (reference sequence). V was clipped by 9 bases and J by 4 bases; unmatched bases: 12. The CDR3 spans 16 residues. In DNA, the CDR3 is TGTGCCAGCGTTATGGGCGGGAGGGGAAGCACCGGGGAGCTGTTTTTT. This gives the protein CASVMGGRGSTGELFF.

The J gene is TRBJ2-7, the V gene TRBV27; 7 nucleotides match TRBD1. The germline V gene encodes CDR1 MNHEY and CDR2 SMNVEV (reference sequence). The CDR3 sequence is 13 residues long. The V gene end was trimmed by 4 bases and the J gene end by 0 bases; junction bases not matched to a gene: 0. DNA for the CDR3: TGTGCCAGCAGTTGGGACAGCTCCTACGAGCAGTACTTC. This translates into CASSWDSSYEQYF.

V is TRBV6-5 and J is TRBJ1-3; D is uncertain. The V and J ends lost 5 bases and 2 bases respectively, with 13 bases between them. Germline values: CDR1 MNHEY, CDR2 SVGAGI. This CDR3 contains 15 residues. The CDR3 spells CASSRTPAPGNTIYF. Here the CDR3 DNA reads TGTGCCAGCAGTCGAACTCCCGCACCTGGAAACACCATATATTTT.

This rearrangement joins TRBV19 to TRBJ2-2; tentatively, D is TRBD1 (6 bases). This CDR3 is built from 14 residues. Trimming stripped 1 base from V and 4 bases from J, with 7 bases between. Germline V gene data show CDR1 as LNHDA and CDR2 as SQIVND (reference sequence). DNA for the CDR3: TGTGCCAGTAGTATAGCGGACAGCACCGGGGAGCTGTTTTTT. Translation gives CASSIADSTGELFF. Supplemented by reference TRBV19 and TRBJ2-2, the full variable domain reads DGGITQSPKYLFRKEGQNVTLSCEQNLNHDAMYWYRQDPGQGLRLIYYSQIVNDFQKGDIAEGYSVSREKKESFPLTVTSAQKNPTAFYLCASSIADSTGELFFGEGSRLTVL.

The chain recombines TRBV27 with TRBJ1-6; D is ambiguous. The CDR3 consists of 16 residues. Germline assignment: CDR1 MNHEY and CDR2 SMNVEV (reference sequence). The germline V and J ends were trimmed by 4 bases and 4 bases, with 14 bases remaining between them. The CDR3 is CASSSSGEIYNSPLHF. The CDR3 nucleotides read TGTGCCAGCAGTTCGTCCGGGGAGATTTATAATTCACCCCTCCACTTT.

CDR3 loop: CASSQRETDTQYF. DNA of the CDR3: TGCGCCAGCAGCCAGCGGGAAACAGATACGCAGTATTTT. The V gene is TRBV5-1, the J gene TRBJ2-3; 7 bases are a match to TRBD2. Unmatched junction bases numbered 2, after V lost 4 bases and J lost 3 bases. The CDR3 length is 13 residues. Germline CDR1 SGHRS, CDR2 YFSETQ.

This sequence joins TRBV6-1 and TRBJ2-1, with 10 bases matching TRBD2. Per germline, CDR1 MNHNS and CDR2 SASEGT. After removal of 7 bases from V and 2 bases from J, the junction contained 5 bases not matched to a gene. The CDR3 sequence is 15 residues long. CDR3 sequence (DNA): TGTGCCAGCACTAGTAGCGGGAGGACCTACAATGAGCAGTTCTTC. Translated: CASTSSGRTYNEQFF.

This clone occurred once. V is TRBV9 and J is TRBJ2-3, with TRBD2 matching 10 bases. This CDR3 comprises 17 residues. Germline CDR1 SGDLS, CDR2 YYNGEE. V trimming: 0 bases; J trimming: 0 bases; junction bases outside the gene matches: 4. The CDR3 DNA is TGTGCCAGCAGCGTAGCACTAGCGGGGTATAGCACAGATACGCAGTATTTT. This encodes CASSVALAGYSTDTQYF.

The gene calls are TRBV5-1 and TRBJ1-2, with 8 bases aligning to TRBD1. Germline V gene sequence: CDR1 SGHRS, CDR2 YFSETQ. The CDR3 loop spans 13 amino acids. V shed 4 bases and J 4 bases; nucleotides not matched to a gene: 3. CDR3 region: CASSGQGSYGYTF. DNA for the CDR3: TGCGCCAGCAGCGGACAGGGCTCCTATGGCTACACCTTC.

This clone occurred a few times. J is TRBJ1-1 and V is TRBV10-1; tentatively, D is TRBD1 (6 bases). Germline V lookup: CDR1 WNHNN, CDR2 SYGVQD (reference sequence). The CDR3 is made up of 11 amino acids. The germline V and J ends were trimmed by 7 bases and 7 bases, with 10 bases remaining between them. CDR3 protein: CASTQGGEAFF. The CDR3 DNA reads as TGCGCCAGCACACAAGGGGGTGAAGCTTTCTTT.

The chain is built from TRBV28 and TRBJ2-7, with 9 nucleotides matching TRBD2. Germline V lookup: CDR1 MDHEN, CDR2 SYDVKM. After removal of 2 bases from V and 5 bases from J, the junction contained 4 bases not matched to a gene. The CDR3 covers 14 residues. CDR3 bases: TGTGCCAGCAGTTTAAGCGGGAGGCACCACGAGCAGTACTTC. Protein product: CASSLSGRHHEQYF.

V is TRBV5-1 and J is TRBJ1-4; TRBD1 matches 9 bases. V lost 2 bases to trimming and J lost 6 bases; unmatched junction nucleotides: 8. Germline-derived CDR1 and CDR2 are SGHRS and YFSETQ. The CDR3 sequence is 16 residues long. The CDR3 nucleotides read TGCGCCAGCAGCTTTAATTCGGGGACAGGGTATGAAAAACTGTTTTTT. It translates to CASSFNSGTGYEKLFF.

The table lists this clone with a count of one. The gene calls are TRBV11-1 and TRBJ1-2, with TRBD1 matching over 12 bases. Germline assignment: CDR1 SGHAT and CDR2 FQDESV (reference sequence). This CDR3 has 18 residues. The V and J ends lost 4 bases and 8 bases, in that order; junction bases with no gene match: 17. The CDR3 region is CASSSGAPTGTGGFGYTF. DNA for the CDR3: TGTGCCAGCAGCTCCGGCGCGCCTACCGGGACAGGGGGCTTCGGCTACACCTTC.

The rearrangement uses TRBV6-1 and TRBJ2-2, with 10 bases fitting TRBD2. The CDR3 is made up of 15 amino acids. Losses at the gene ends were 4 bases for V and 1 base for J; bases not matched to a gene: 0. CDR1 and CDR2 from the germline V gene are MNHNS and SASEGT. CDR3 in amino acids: CASSGLAGNTGELFF. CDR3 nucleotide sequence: TGTGCCAGCAGTGGACTAGCGGGGAACACCGGGGAGCTGTTTTTT.

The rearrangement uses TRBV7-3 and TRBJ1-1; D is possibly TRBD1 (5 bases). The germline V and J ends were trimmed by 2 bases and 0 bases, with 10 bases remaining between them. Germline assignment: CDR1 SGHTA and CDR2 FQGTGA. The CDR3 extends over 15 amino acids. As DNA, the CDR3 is TGTGCCAGCAGCTTAGCGACAGCTATGAACACTGAAGCTTTCTTT. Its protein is CASSLATAMNTEAFF.

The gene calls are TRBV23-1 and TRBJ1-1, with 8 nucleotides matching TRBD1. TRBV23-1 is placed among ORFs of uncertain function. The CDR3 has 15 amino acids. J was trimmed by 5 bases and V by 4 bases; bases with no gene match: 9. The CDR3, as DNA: TGCGCCAGCAGTCCGTCAGGGGGCCGATGGACTGAAGCTTTCTTT. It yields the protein CASSPSGGRWTEAFF.

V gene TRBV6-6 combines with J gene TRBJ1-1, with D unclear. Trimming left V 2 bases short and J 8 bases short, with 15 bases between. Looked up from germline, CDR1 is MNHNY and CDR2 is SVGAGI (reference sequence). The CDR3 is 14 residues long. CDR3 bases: TGTGCCAGCAGTTACGCGGAGGGCAGGCCCGAAGCTTTCTTT. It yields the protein CASSYAEGRPEAFF.

The CDR3 DNA reads as TGTGCCAGCTCCCCGGGGGTAGAGACCCAGTACTTC. This translates into CASSPGVETQYF. The J gene is TRBJ2-5, the V gene TRBV18, with D possibly matching TRBD2 (6 bases). Germline-derived CDR1 and CDR2 are KGHSH and LQKENI. Trimming stripped 6 bases from V and 4 bases from J, with 9 bases between. The CDR3 totals 12 residues.